The 26 T cell receptor beta chains reported below all come from one sample, sequenced in a study of monozygotic twins with cystic fibrosis. Some clones are missing from TCRdb's copy, which holds only in-frame ones; the method was immunoSEQ multiplex PCR. The sample carries 36,000 or so clones, 75% to 95% recorded once. Sequenced input: blood. These receptors were collected from a boy younger than 10 with cystic fibrosis.

The chain combines TRBV14 with TRBJ2-3, with a weak D call TRBD1 (5 bases). Per the germline V gene, CDR1 is SGHDN and CDR2 is FVKESK. This CDR3 comprises 16 residues. Between the trimmed V and J ends, which lost 3 bases and 4 bases, there was a span of 17 bases. CDR3 in amino acids: CASSHWAWGTPDTQYF. DNA for the CDR3: TGTGCCAGCAGCCATTGGGCTTGGGGCACTCCAGATACGCAGTATTTT.

The chain uses TRBV10-3 and TRBJ2-7, with 8 bases identical to TRBD2. In germline, CDR1 is ENHRY, CDR2 SYGVKD. The V and J ends lost 3 bases and 0 bases, in that order; junction bases with no gene match: 7. This CDR3 contains 16 residues. The CDR3 reads CAISDWGGGISYEQYF. As DNA, the CDR3 is TGTGCCATCAGTGATTGGGGCGGGGGGATCTCCTACGAGCAGTACTTC.

The chain links TRBV19 to TRBJ1-1, with D tentatively TRBD1 (6 bases). Germline V gives CDR1 LNHDA, CDR2 SQIVND (reference sequence). This CDR3 region has 15 residues. The germline V and J ends were trimmed by 3 bases and 3 bases, with 14 bases remaining between them. The CDR3 spells CASSILQGSDTEAFF. The CDR3 region has the DNA TGTGCCAGTAGTATCTTACAGGGAAGTGACACTGAAGCTTTCTTT.

The J gene is TRBJ1-1, the V gene TRBV18; D uncertain. V lost 3 bases and J lost 3, with 14 bases in between. The CDR3 is made up of 15 amino acids. Germline CDR1 reads KGHSH; CDR2 reads LQKENI. The CDR3 protein is CASSPRGLEYTEAFF. CDR3 in DNA: TGTGCCAGCTCACCTCGAGGGCTCGAATACACTGAAGCTTTCTTT.

The V gene is TRBV28, the J gene TRBJ1-5; D remains ambiguous. Trimming cost V 6 bases and J 5 bases, with 11 bases left between them. The CDR3 extends over 13 amino acids. Germline V gives CDR1 MDHEN, CDR2 SYDVKM. CDR3 loop: CASRGQVHQPQHF. CDR3 nucleotide sequence: TGTGCCAGCAGGGGCCAAGTGCATCAGCCCCAGCATTTT.

Note on this clone: The junction does not match germline at one end; this may be a read error. The chain employs TRBV29-1 and TRBJ1-1; D gene unclear. The CDR3 contains 9 residues. Germline CDR1 SQVTM, CDR2 ANQGSEA. CDR3 loop: CSVERVPQF. In nucleotides, the CDR3 is TGCAGCGTTGAGAGAGTCCCACAATTT. Full variable domain (remainder filled in from reference TRBV29-1 and TRBJ1-1): SAVISQKPSRDICQRGTSLTIQCQVDSQVTMMFWYRQQPGQSLTLIATANQGSEATYESGFVIDKFPISRPNLTFSTLTVSNMSPEDSSIYLCSVERVPQFGQGTRLTVV.

The chain uses TRBV5-4 and TRBJ1-1, with 9 bases lining up with TRBD1. Trimming at V came to 4 bases and at J to 0 bases, leaving 10 bases not matched to a gene. The germline V gene has CDR1 SGHNT and CDR2 YYREEE (reference sequence). This CDR3 has 17 amino acids. The chain's CDR3 is CASSPDRQGGMNTEAFF. CDR3 nucleotide sequence: TGTGCCAGCAGCCCGGACCGACAGGGGGGCATGAACACTGAAGCTTTCTTT.

The J gene is TRBJ1-2, the V gene TRBV6-5; the match to TRBD1 covers 8 bases. J was trimmed by 5 bases and V by 0 bases; bases with no gene match: 8. This CDR3 has 16 residues. Germline V lookup: CDR1 MNHEY, CDR2 SVGAGI. CDR3 sequence reads: CASSYSSGTGAYGYTF. For the CDR3, the DNA is TGTGCCAGCAGTTACTCCTCCGGGACAGGCGCGTATGGCTACACCTTC.

V is TRBV5-1 and J is TRBJ1-2; D is ambiguous. CDR1 SGHRS and CDR2 YFSETQ come from the germline V gene. The V and J ends lost 4 bases and 5 bases respectively, with 21 bases between them. The CDR3 is 16 amino acids. CDR3 amino acids: CASSPIPVVGEYGYTF. The CDR3 coding sequence is TGCGCCAGCAGCCCGATCCCCGTCGTCGGGGAATATGGCTACACCTTC.

CDR3 coding DNA: TGTGCCAGCAGTTACTCGGGACCCGCTCAAGGTGAAGCTTTCTTT. Encoded protein: CASSYSGPAQGEAFF. This chain links TRBV6-6 with TRBJ1-1; D is perhaps TRBD1 (5 bases). From germline, CDR1 is MNHNY and CDR2 SVGAGI (reference sequence). This CDR3 region has 15 residues. V was trimmed by 0 bases and J by 7 bases, leaving 15 bases between them.

The chain employs TRBV12-5 and TRBJ2-1; TRBD1 matches 9 bases. The CDR3 is made up of 13 amino acids. Germline-derived CDR1 and CDR2 are LGHNT and FRNRAP. The V gene end was trimmed by 6 bases and the J gene end by 7 bases; junction bases not matched to a gene: 4. CDR3 sequence (DNA): TGTGCTAGTGGACTTGGACAGGGGAATGAGCAGTTCTTC. Protein product: CASGLGQGNEQFF.

This sequence joins TRBV19 and TRBJ2-3; D might be TRBD2 (6 bases). The V and J ends lost 7 bases and 5 bases respectively, with 16 bases between them. Per germline, CDR1 LNHDA and CDR2 SQIVND (reference sequence). This CDR3 has 14 residues. The CDR3 coding sequence is TGTGCCAGTAAGCCGTGGGGGGAAAAAGATACGCAGTATTTT. This sequence encodes CASKPWGEKDTQYF.

The V gene is TRBV5-6, the J gene TRBJ1-2; no reliable D call. CDR1 SGHDT and CDR2 YYEEEE come from the germline V gene. V lost 0 bases and J lost 2, with 8 bases in between. The CDR3 spans 14 residues. The CDR3 protein is CASSLEGRNYGYTF. For the CDR3, the DNA is TGTGCCAGCAGCTTGGAAGGCAGGAACTATGGCTACACCTTC.

V usage is TRBV29-1 and J usage is TRBJ2-5; D tentatively reads TRBD1 or TRBD2 (5 bases each). There are 13 residues in the CDR3. The germline gives CDR1 SQVTM, CDR2 ANQGSEA. V was cut by 7 bases and J by 3 bases, with 15 bases left in between. The CDR3 region is CSAPEGNEETQYF. The CDR3 nucleotides read TGCAGCGCCCCTGAGGGGAATGAAGAGACCCAGTACTTC.

This clone was observed once. The gene calls are TRBV18 and TRBJ1-2; D possibly corresponds to TRBD1 (5 bases). V dropped 0 bases and J dropped 6 bases, with 11 bases sitting between them. CDR3 length: 14 residues. CDR1 KGHSH and CDR2 LQKENI come from the germline V gene. CDR3 DNA: TGTGCCAGCTCACCACCGGGGACGGAAAATGGCTACACCTTC. Its protein is CASSPPGTENGYTF.

This clone was seen a single time. This chain links TRBV6-5 with TRBJ1-2; the D is unclear. The CDR3 consists of 13 residues. V lost 5 bases and J 3 bases, leaving 10 bases between the germline ends. Germline assignment: CDR1 MNHEY and CDR2 SVGAGI. CDR3 coding DNA: TGTGCCAGCAGTCGAGACACGGACTATGGCTACACCTTC. Protein product: CASSRDTDYGYTF.

The V and J genes are TRBV19 and TRBJ2-2, with D possibly TRBD2 on 6 matching bases. This CDR3 has 14 amino acids. V lost 5 bases to trimming and J lost 9 bases, with 16 bases between them. Germline CDR1 LNHDA, CDR2 SQIVND (reference sequence). The CDR3, as DNA: TGTGCCAGTAGTTCCGGGACTCCCCGACGGGAGCTGTTTTTT. Encoded protein: CASSSGTPRRELFF.

This clone was seen only a few times. The V gene is TRBV15, the J gene TRBJ2-7; D not resolved. The germline CDR1 and CDR2 sequences are LNHNV and YYDKDF (reference sequence). CDR3 length: 11 residues. V lost 3 bases to trimming and J lost 4 bases, with 4 bases between them. This CDR3 reads CATSSGYEQYF. The CDR3 region has the DNA TGTGCCACCAGCAGCGGGTACGAGCAGTACTTC.

The chain has TRBV5-1 and TRBJ2-5; D remains ambiguous. Trimming stripped 4 bases from V and 1 base from J, with 11 bases between. The germline CDR1 and CDR2 sequences are SGHRS and YFSETQ. The CDR3 spans 14 residues. The CDR3 region has the DNA TGCGCCAGCAGCCTGTCCGGGCCCCAAGAGACCCAGTACTTC. Its translation is CASSLSGPQETQYF. Using reference TRBV5-1 and TRBJ2-5 for the parts outside the CDR3, the full variable domain is KAGVTQTPRYLIKTRGQQVTLSCSPISGHRSVSWYQQTPGQGLQFLFEYFSETQRNKGNFPGRFSGRQFSNSRSEMNVSTLELGDSALYLCASSLSGPQETQYFGPGTRLLVL.

V and J are TRBV13 and TRBJ2-7; 7 bases line up with TRBD2. CDR3 length: 16 residues. The trim removed 4 bases at V and 6 bases at J, leaving 15 bases unmatched. Germline CDR1 and CDR2: PRHDT and FYEKMQ (reference sequence). CDR3 sequence: CASSYLAPGLTSEQYF. The CDR3 nucleotides are TGTGCCAGCAGCTACCTAGCCCCGGGACTAACCTCCGAGCAGTACTTC.

J is TRBJ1-2 and V is TRBV5-6; 7 nucleotides agree with TRBD1. This CDR3 region has 16 residues. Germline assignment: CDR1 SGHDT and CDR2 YYEEEE. The trim removed 1 base at V and 7 bases at J, leaving 13 bases unmatched. CDR3 DNA sequence: TGTGCCAGCAGCTTGTATCGTCCACAGGGGTTCCGTGGCTACACCTTC. Protein: CASSLYRPQGFRGYTF.

V gene TRBV19 combines with J gene TRBJ2-7; tentatively, D is TRBD1 (5 bases). From germline, CDR1 is LNHDA and CDR2 SQIVND (reference sequence). This CDR3 is 14 amino acids long. Trimming stripped 5 bases from V and 3 bases from J, with 14 bases between. The CDR3 sequence: CASSSYLRDYEQYF. CDR3 in DNA: TGTGCCAGTAGTTCATATCTCAGGGACTACGAGCAGTACTTC.

V usage is TRBV6-5 and J usage is TRBJ1-2; 7 nucleotides agree with TRBD1. CDR3 size: 15 residues. Germline V CDR1 and CDR2: MNHEY, SVGAGI. V shed 0 bases, J shed 8 bases, and the junction held 9 bases outside the gene matches. The CDR3 loop is CASSYSNGARGGYTF. CDR3 bases: TGTGCCAGCAGTTACTCGAACGGGGCCAGGGGGGGCTACACCTTC.

The chain recombines TRBV19 with TRBJ1-1; 8 bases are a match to TRBD1. Trimming cost V 8 bases and J 5 bases; bases outside gene matches: 16. Looked up from germline, CDR1 is LNHDA and CDR2 is SQIVND (reference sequence). The CDR3 runs 16 residues. Here the CDR3 reads CASRTSAGGLSTEAFF. The CDR3, as DNA: TGTGCCAGTCGCACTTCGGCAGGGGGCTTGAGTACTGAAGCTTTCTTT.

The chain has TRBV18 and TRBJ2-6, with D perhaps TRBD1 (6 bases). CDR3 length: 15 amino acids. Trimming removed 6 bases at V and 2 bases at J, with 11 bases between. Germline CDR1 KGHSH, CDR2 LQKENI. The DNA of the CDR3 is TGTGCCAGCTCCTTTGAGGGGGCTGGGGCCAACGTCCTGACTTTC. It is translated as CASSFEGAGANVLTF.

The chain is built from TRBV10-3 and TRBJ1-5; D unclear. Germline V gives CDR1 ENHRY, CDR2 SYGVKD. V was shortened by 0 bases and J by 0 bases, with 12 bases between the two germline ends. This CDR3 contains 17 residues. Here the CDR3 DNA reads TGTGCCATCAGTGAGTCGTCAGCTTTGTATAGCAATCAGCCCCAGCATTTT. This translates into CAISESSALYSNQPQHF.